Below are 14 T cell receptor beta chains sequenced from a single sample in a study of sequential checkpoint blockade in melanoma. Here immunoSEQ multiplex PCR was the method, and the copy in TCRdb shows in-frame clones only, minus some. The sample contains fewer than 30,000 clones, about 72% of which appear only once. The treatment was: randomized to nivolumab then ipilimumab (arm A) or the reverse (arm B). The material sequenced was CD8+ T cells sorted from blood (inferred from file names), taken from a patient given nivolumab and ipilimumab in sequence. These receptors originate from a human donor with melanoma.

Within the sample, this clone is large. Written as DNA, the CDR3 is TGTGCCAGCAGTGCCCCGGGCCCCGGAGGTTCACCCCTCCACTTT. Translation gives CASSAPGPGGSPLHF. The J gene is TRBJ1-6, the V gene TRBV25-1; D not resolved. The CDR3 covers 15 residues. Germline V CDR1 and CDR2: MGHDK, SYGVNS. Trimming removed 4 bases at V and 9 bases at J, with 16 bases between.

The chain is built from TRBV5-6 and TRBJ2-7; D is uncertain. CDR3 length equals 15 residues. Trimming took 4 bases from V and 2 from J, leaving 16 bases between them. Germline lookup yields CDR1 SGHDT and CDR2 YYEEEE. The CDR3 is CASSTIQINTYEQYF. DNA of the CDR3: TGTGCCAGCAGCACCATTCAGATTAACACCTACGAGCAGTACTTC.

J is TRBJ1-2 and V is TRBV10-3; possible D gene TRBD1, 5 bases. Trimming pared 3 bases from V and 8 bases from J, leaving 10 bases between. CDR1 is ENHRY and CDR2 is SYGVKD in the germline V gene. The CDR3 consists of 12 residues. Here the CDR3 DNA reads TGTGCCATCAGTGATCAGGGTTACGGCTACACCTTC. This sequence encodes CAISDQGYGYTF.

In regard to this clone: Other DNA variants within this sample encode the same CDR3. CDR3 residues: CASSLGLAGVYEQYF. In DNA, the CDR3 is TGTGCCAGCAGCTTAGGTTTAGCGGGGGTCTACGAGCAGTACTTC. This sequence joins TRBV11-2 and TRBJ2-7; 9 bases fit TRBD2. This CDR3 is 15 amino acids long. After removal of 1 base from V and 3 bases from J, the junction contained 4 bases not matched to a gene. Germline-derived CDR1 and CDR2 are SGHAT and FQNNGV. The entire variable domain, with the rest obtained from reference TRBV11-2 and TRBJ2-7, is as follows: EAGVAQSPRYKIIEKRQSVAFWCNPISGHATLYWYQQILGQGPKLLIQFQNNGVVDDSQLPKDRFSAERLKGVDSTLKIQPAKLEDSAVYLCASSLGLAGVYEQYFGPGTRLTVT.

Only a few counts were recorded for this clone. V and J are TRBV2 and TRBJ2-2; 7 bases match TRBD2. J lost 4 bases, V lost 3 bases, and 11 bases had no gene match. CDR1 and CDR2 (germline): SNHLY, FYNNEI. The CDR3 runs to 17 residues. The CDR3 spells CASSDPAGEPFTGELFF. CDR3 DNA: TGTGCCAGCAGTGACCCCGCGGGGGAGCCTTTCACCGGGGAGCTGTTTTTT. Complete variable domain (other parts from reference TRBV2 and TRBJ2-2): EPEVTQTPSHQVTQMGQEVILRCVPISNHLYFYWYRQILGQKVEFLVSFYNNEISEKSEIFDDQFSVERPDGSNFTLKIRSTKLEDSAMYFCASSDPAGEPFTGELFFGEGSRLTVL.

The rearrangement joins TRBV2 to TRBJ1-2; TRBD1 agrees at 8 bases. The CDR3 sequence is 15 residues long. Per germline, CDR1 SNHLY and CDR2 FYNNEI. Germline trimming cut 6 bases from V and 6 bases from J; bases unmatched to any gene: 12. The DNA of the CDR3 is TGTGCCAGCAGCCAAGTCGGACAGGGCGCGAATGGCTACACCTTC. Translation gives CASSQVGQGANGYTF.

CDR3 DNA sequence: TGTGCCAGCAGCGTGGGAACAGGGGGAGGGGATACGCAGTATTTT. Its protein product is CASSVGTGGGDTQYF. The V gene is TRBV9, the J gene TRBJ2-3; weak D call: TRBD1 (8 bases). Trimming took off 2 bases at V and 6 bases at J, with 16 bases between the two ends. This CDR3 contains 15 residues. CDR1 SGDLS and CDR2 YYNGEE come from the germline V gene. The variable domain in full, completed from reference TRBV9 and TRBJ2-3, reads DSGVTQTPKHLITATGQRVTLRCSPRSGDLSVYWYQQSLDQGLQFLIQYYNGEERAKGNILERFSAQQFPDLHSELNLSSLELGDSALYFCASSVGTGGGDTQYFGPGTRLTVL.

The rearrangement uses TRBV28 and TRBJ2-5; no clear D gene. This CDR3 comprises 13 residues. V was clipped by 5 bases and J by 2 bases, with 9 bases between them. Per the germline V gene, CDR1 is MDHEN and CDR2 is SYDVKM. CDR3 protein: CASSHTPQETQYF. DNA for the CDR3: TGTGCCAGCAGTCACACCCCGCAAGAGACCCAGTACTTC.

The chain combines TRBV19 with TRBJ2-2; 10 bases are shared with TRBD1. Germline CDR1 is LNHDA and CDR2 is SQIVND (reference sequence). V was clipped by 9 bases and J by 3 bases; unmatched bases: 10. The CDR3 totals 16 residues. The CDR3 loop reads CASGRDRGRDTGELFF. The DNA for the CDR3 is TGTGCCAGCGGACGAGACAGGGGGCGCGACACCGGGGAGCTGTTTTTT.

The CDR3 here is CASSEFFGTEAFF. Here the CDR3 DNA reads TGTGCCAGCAGTGAGTTTTTCGGCACTGAAGCTTTCTTT. The rearrangement joins TRBV2 to TRBJ1-1; D is unclear. Trimming shortened V by 3 bases and J by 4 bases, and 9 bases separated the two germline ends. The CDR3 consists of 13 residues. Germline V gene sequence: CDR1 SNHLY, CDR2 FYNNEI.

CDR3 DNA sequence: TGTGCCAGCAGAGTACAGGAGAACACCGGGGAGCTGTTTTTT. Translating it yields CASRVQENTGELFF. The genes are TRBV27 and TRBJ2-2; possible D gene TRBD1, 5 bases. Trimming took 6 bases from V and 1 from J, leaving 9 bases between them. The CDR3 has 14 amino acids. Germline V lookup: CDR1 MNHEY, CDR2 SMNVEV (reference sequence).

This chain links TRBV6-5 with TRBJ2-5, with 11 bases fitting TRBD2. This CDR3 contains 15 residues. Germline CDR1 and CDR2: MNHEY and SVGAGI. V was clipped by 3 bases and J by 2 bases; unmatched bases: 2. CDR3 nucleotides: TGTGCCAGCAGTTATGGGACTAGCGGTCAAGAGACCCAGTACTTC. As protein: CASSYGTSGQETQYF.

V is TRBV29-1 and J is TRBJ1-1, with unresolved D. The V gene lost 1 base and the J gene lost 4 bases, with 10 bases spanning the gap. The CDR3 is made up of 13 amino acids. Germline assignment: CDR1 SQVTM and CDR2 ANQGSEA. In nucleotides, the CDR3 is TGCAGCGTTGAAGGAGGGTTAAGCACTGAAGCTTTCTTT. Translated, it gives CSVEGGLSTEAFF.

The CDR3 DNA follows: TGTGCCAGCAGCTTCGGGACAGGGTATAATTCACCCCTCCACTTT. Translation: CASSFGTGYNSPLHF. The chain combines TRBV5-6 with TRBJ1-6; 9 bases map to TRBD1. Germline CDR1 SGHDT, CDR2 YYEEEE. The J segment lost 4 bases and the V segment lost 2 bases, leaving 1 base of the junction unmatched. The CDR3 contains 15 residues.